The text below deals with one TCR beta chain. The data were taken from a study of preoperative IRX-2 immunotherapy in early breast cancer. Only in-frame clones appear in the TCRdb table, and some are missing; sequencing was by immunoSEQ multiplex PCR. The data hold over 55,000 clones, with approximately 95% observed a single time. Treatment noted: preoperative locoregional IRX-2 cytokine immunotherapy. Samples came from a phase Ib trial of preoperative locoregional IRX-2 cytokine immunotherapy. CDR1 SGHTA and CDR2 FQGTGA come from the germline V gene. This CDR3 comprises 14 residues. J lost 3 bases, V lost 6 bases, and 4 bases had no gene match.

The receptor comes from a human donor with breast cancer. Sampling was conducted from a patient treated with IRX-2 immunotherapy. The rearrangement joins TRBV7-3 to TRBJ2-3; 9 nucleotides line up with TRBD2. The CDR3 nucleotides are TGTGCCAGCAGTAGACTAGCGGCTACAGATACGCAGTATTTT. It yields the protein CASSRLAATDTQYF.